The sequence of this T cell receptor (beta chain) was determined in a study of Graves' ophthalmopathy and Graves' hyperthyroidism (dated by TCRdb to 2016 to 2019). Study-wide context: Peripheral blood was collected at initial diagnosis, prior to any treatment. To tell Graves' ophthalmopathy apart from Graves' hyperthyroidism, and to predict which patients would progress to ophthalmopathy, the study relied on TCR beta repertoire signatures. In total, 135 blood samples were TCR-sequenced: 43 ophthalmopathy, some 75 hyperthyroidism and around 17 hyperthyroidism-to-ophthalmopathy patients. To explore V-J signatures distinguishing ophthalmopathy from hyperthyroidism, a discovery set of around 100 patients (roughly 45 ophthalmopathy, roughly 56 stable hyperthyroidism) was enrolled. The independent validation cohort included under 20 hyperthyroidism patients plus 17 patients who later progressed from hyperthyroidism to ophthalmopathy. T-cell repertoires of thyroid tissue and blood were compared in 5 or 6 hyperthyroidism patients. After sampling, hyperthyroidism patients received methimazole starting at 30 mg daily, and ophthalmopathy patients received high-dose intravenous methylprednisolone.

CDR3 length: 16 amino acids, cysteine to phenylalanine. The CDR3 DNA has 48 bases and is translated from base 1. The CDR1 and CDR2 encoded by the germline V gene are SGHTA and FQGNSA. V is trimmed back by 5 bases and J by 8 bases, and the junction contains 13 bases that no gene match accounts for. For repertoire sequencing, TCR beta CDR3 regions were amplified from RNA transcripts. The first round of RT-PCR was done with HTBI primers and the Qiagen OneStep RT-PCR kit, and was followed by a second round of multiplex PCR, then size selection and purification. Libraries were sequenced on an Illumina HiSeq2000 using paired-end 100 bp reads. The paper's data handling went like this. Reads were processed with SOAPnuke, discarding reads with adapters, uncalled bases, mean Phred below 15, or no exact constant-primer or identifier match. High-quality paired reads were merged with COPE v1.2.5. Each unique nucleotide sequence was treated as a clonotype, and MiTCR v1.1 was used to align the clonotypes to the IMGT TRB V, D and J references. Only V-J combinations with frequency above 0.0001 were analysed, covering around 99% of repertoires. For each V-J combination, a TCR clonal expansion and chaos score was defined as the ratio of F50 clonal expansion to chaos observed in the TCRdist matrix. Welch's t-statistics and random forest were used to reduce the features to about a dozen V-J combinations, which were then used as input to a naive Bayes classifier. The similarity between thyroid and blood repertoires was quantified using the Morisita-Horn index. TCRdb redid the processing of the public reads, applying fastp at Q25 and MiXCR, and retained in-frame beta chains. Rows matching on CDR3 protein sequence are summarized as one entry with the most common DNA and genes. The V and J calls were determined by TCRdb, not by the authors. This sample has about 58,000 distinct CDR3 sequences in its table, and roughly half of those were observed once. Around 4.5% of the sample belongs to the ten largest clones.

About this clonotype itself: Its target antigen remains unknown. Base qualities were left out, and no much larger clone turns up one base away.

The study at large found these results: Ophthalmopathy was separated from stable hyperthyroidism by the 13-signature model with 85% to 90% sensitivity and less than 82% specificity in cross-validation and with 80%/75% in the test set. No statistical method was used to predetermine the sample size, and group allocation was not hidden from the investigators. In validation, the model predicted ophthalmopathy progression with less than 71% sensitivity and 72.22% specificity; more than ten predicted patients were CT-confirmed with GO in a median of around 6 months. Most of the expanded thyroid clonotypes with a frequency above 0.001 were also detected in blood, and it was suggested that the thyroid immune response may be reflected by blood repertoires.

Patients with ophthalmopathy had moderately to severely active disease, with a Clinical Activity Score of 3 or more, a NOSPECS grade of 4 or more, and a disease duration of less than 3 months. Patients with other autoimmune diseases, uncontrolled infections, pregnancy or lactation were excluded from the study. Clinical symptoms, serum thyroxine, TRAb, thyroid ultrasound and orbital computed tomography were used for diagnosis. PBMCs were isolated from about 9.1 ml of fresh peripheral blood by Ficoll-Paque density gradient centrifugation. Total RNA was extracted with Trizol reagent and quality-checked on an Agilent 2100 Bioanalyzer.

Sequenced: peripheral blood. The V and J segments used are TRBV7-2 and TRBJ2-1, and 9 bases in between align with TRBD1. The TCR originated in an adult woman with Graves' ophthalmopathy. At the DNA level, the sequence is TGTGCCAGCAGCATAAAGGGGGACAGGGCCCCTCATGAGCAGTTCTTC. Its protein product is CASSIKGDRAPHEQFF.